The 24 T cell receptor beta chains below come from one sample, sequenced in a study of blood T cells in healthy people across ages. A sample-barcoded 5' primer and a J-beta primer mix were used in a second PCR of roughly 7 to 11 cycles. Using its own MiXCR run on the 5' RACE reads, TCRdb lists one record per CDR3 protein. The table has roughly 2 million distinct CDR3 sequences, roughly 50% seen once. The sample taken for sequencing was blood. These receptors all stem from a woman in her thirties or forties in good health.

This clonotype was detected only a few times. The genes are TRBV12-3 or TRBV12-4 and TRBJ2-1; 7 nucleotides agree with TRBD2. The CDR3 is 12 residues long. J was trimmed by 4 bases and V by 10 bases; bases with no gene match: 4. CDR3 nucleotides: TGTGCCACGGGGGGAAGATACAATGAGCAGTTCTTC. Translating gives CATGGRYNEQFF.

The table lists this clonotype with a few counts. The rearrangement uses TRBV7-2 and TRBJ2-1, with unresolved D. This CDR3 region has 12 residues. Germline CDR1 SGHTA, CDR2 FQGNSA. V lost 5 bases, J lost 7 bases, and 9 bases lay in between. CDR3: CASSRDKNEQFF. DNA of the CDR3: TGTGCCAGCAGCCGCGACAAGAATGAGCAGTTCTTC.

This chain uses TRBV4-1 with TRBJ2-5; TRBD2 is a possible D gene (5 bases). The CDR3 is 17 residues long. Germline CDR1 MGHRA, CDR2 YSYEKL. V lost 0 bases and J 0 bases, leaving 14 bases between the germline ends. This chain's CDR3 is CASSQEVPGKYQETQYF. CDR3 nucleotides: TGCGCCAGCAGCCAAGAGGTTCCGGGGAAGTACCAAGAGACCCAGTACTTC.

The chain couples TRBV6-2 or TRBV6-3 to TRBJ2-7; D may correspond to TRBD1 or TRBD2 (5 bases each). With 2 bases removed from V and 0 bases from J, the gap between germline ends came to 11 bases. The CDR3 spans 15 residues. Germline CDR1 reads MNHEY; CDR2 reads SVGEGT. In DNA form, the CDR3 reads TGTGCCAGCAGTTACGGGACCCAGAGCTCCTACGAGCAGTACTTC. It codes for CASSYGTQSSYEQYF.

The table lists this clonotype with a few counts. This chain connects TRBV27 to TRBJ2-1, with 11 bases lining up with TRBD2. The J call is doubtful: the DNA matches TRBJ2-7 better. The CDR3 has 19 residues. CDR1 and CDR2 (germline): MNHEY, SMNVEV (reference sequence). CDR3 residues: CASSLSIRLAGSSYNEQYF. The CDR3 DNA reads TGTGCCAGCAGTTTATCGATAAGACTAGCGGGGAGCTCCTACAATGAGCAGTACTTC.

The CDR3 bases are TGCGCCAGCAGCTTGATCTTCGGGTCTTCCTACAATGAGCAGTTCTTC. Protein sequence: CASSLIFGSSYNEQFF. The J gene is TRBJ2-1, the V gene TRBV5-1, with unresolved D. The CDR3 is made up of 16 amino acids. V shed 1 base and J shed 1 base, with 12 bases lying between them. In germline, CDR1 is SGHRS, CDR2 YFSETQ.

The V call is TRBV15, the J call TRBJ1-5; no firm D call. Germline CDR1 LNHNV, CDR2 YYDKDF (reference sequence). This CDR3 contains 15 residues. The V end lost 0 bases, the J end lost 0 bases, and 6 bases lay between the germline ends. CDR3 bases: TGTGCCACCAGCAGAGATCATGATAGCAATCAGCCCCAGCATTTT. This gives the protein CATSRDHDSNQPQHF.

The J gene is TRBJ1-6, the V gene TRBV6-5; D is undetermined. Looked up from germline, CDR1 is MNHEY and CDR2 is SVGAGI. V lost 5 bases to trimming and J lost 10 bases, with 12 bases between them. CDR3 length equals 13 residues. Here the CDR3 reads CASSSQVGSPLHF. CDR3 sequence (DNA): TGTGCCAGCAGTAGTCAGGTCGGCTCACCCCTCCACTTT.

This sequence joins TRBV7-2 and TRBJ1-4; 7 bases align to TRBD1. V gave up 5 bases and J gave up 10 bases; unmatched junction bases: 16. CDR1 is SGHTA, CDR2 FQGNSA, per germline. The CDR3 spans 16 residues. CDR3 residues: CASSQAATGKTRKLFF. CDR3 DNA: TGTGCCAGCAGCCAAGCGGCGACAGGGAAAACACGAAAACTGTTTTTT. Supplemented by reference TRBV7-2 and TRBJ1-4, the full variable domain reads GAGVSQSPSNKVTEKGKDVELRCDPISGHTALYWYRQSLGQGLEFLIYFQGNSAPDKSGLPSDRFSAERTGGSVSTLTIQRTQQEDSAVYLCASSQAATGKTRKLFFGSGTQLSVL.

This rearrangement joins TRBV6-5 to TRBJ2-1, with D hard to call. Trimming stripped 2 bases from V and 8 bases from J, with 4 bases between. The CDR3 consists of 11 residues. The V gene's germline CDR1 is MNHEY and CDR2 SVGAGI. CDR3 region: CASSYIHEQFF. CDR3 DNA sequence: TGTGCCAGCAGTTACATCCATGAGCAGTTCTTC.

The V call is TRBV20-1, the J call TRBJ1-1; 9 nucleotides align to TRBD1. Germline V CDR1 and CDR2: DFQATT, SNEGSKA (reference sequence). There are 13 residues in the CDR3. Unmatched junction bases numbered 5, after V lost 7 bases and J lost 2 bases. The CDR3 DNA reads TGCAGTGGAACAGGGGGCGGTAACACTGAAGCTTTCTTT. Protein: CSGTGGGNTEAFF.

This chain joins TRBV12-3 or TRBV12-4 and TRBJ2-3; 14 nucleotides line up with TRBD2. With V trimmed by 3 bases and J by 4 bases, 9 bases remained unmatched. CDR3 length equals 18 residues. The CDR3 sequence: CASSFWRLAGGQADTQYF. The CDR3 DNA reads as TGTGCCAGCAGTTTCTGGAGACTAGCGGGGGGGCAGGCAGATACGCAGTATTTT.

The table lists this clonotype with a few counts. This rearrangement joins TRBV20-1 to TRBJ2-3; 12 bases fit TRBD2. The CDR3 loop spans 15 amino acids. The germline CDR1 and CDR2 sequences are DFQATT and SNEGSKA (reference sequence). V shed 6 bases, J shed 4 bases, and the junction held 8 bases outside the gene matches. CDR3: CSAQILAGGADTQYF. The CDR3 nucleotides are TGCAGTGCGCAGATCCTAGCGGGGGGGGCAGATACGCAGTATTTT.

Remarks on this clonotype: An end of the junction differs from the germline gene, which may be a read error. The chain has TRBV20-1 and TRBJ2-2, with D possibly matching TRBD2 (5 bases). The germline gives CDR1 DFQATT, CDR2 SNEGSKA (reference sequence). The CDR3 consists of 14 residues. Here the CDR3 DNA reads TGCAGTGCCTCGCCCCCCATGAACACCGGGGTGCTGTTTTTT. This gives the protein CSASPPMNTGVLFF.

The rearrangement joins TRBV7-2 to TRBJ2-2, with D tentatively TRBD1 (5 bases). This CDR3 contains 15 residues. Trimming removed 6 bases from V and 1 base from J, with 12 bases in between. CDR1 and CDR2 (germline): SGHTA, FQGNSA. The CDR3 DNA follows: TGTGCCAGCAGAACAAAAACAGGGAACACCGGGGAGCTGTTTTTT. This sequence encodes CASRTKTGNTGELFF. The full variable domain, with the rest looked up from reference TRBV7-2 and TRBJ2-2, is GAGVSQSPSNKVTEKGKDVELRCDPISGHTALYWYRQSLGQGLEFLIYFQGNSAPDKSGLPSDRFSAERTGGSVSTLTIQRTQQEDSAVYLCASRTKTGNTGELFFGEGSRLTVL.

This clonotype was seen more than once but under ten times. The rearrangement joins TRBV7-2 to TRBJ2-7, with D tentatively TRBD2 (5 bases). Germline CDR1 and CDR2: SGHTA and FQGNSA. This CDR3 contains 13 residues. Trimming removed 2 bases from V and 5 bases from J, with 10 bases in between. The CDR3: CASSLRGSHEQYF. DNA of the CDR3: TGTGCCAGCAGCTTACGTGGGAGCCACGAGCAGTACTTC.

This clonotype was counted a few times. CDR3 bases: TGTGCCAGCAGCCCGTATTCGACGGGCGGCTACACCTTC. Translation: CASSPYSTGGYTF. V usage is TRBV11-1 and J usage is TRBJ1-2; D is unresolved. Trimming left V 5 bases short and J 8 bases short, with 15 bases between. Germline CDR1 reads SGHAT; CDR2 reads FQDESV (reference sequence). CDR3 length: 13 residues.

The chain links TRBV20-1 to TRBJ2-1, with 8 bases aligning to TRBD2. The V gene end was trimmed by 1 base and the J gene end by 3 bases; junction bases not matched to a gene: 8. Germline V lookup: CDR1 DFQATT, CDR2 SNEGSKA (reference sequence). The CDR3 loop spans 16 amino acids. The CDR3, as DNA: TGCAGTGCTAGAGGCCGGGGGGGGCCTTACTACAATGAGCAGTTCTTC. Protein: CSARGRGGPYYNEQFF.

The chain joins TRBV11-2 to TRBJ2-7; D may match TRBD1 or TRBD2 (5 bases each). The germline V and J ends were trimmed by 8 bases and 3 bases, with 14 bases remaining between them. Germline values: CDR1 SGHAT, CDR2 FQNNGV. This CDR3 has 13 residues. CDR3 DNA sequence: TGTGCCAGCGGGGACGGGGTGAACTACGAGCAGTACTTC. This translates into CASGDGVNYEQYF. Together with reference TRBV11-2 and TRBJ2-7, the CDR3 gives the full variable domain: EAGVAQSPRYKIIEKRQSVAFWCNPISGHATLYWYQQILGQGPKLLIQFQNNGVVDDSQLPKDRFSAERLKGVDSTLKIQPAKLEDSAVYLCASGDGVNYEQYFGPGTRLTVT.

J is TRBJ2-3 and V is TRBV20-1, with D maybe TRBD2 (6 bases). Looked up from germline, CDR1 is DFQATT and CDR2 is SNEGSKA (reference sequence). V lost 3 bases to trimming and J lost 3 bases, with 22 bases between them. The CDR3 totals 17 residues. The DNA of the CDR3 is TGCAGTGCTAGCCCCATGGGAACGGGGGACCGGACAGATACGCAGTATTTT. Its protein is CSASPMGTGDRTDTQYF.

This chain links TRBV5-5 with TRBJ2-1, with D possibly matching TRBD2 (6 bases). The DNA end is a closer match to TRBJ2-7, so the J assignment may be wrong. CDR1 and CDR2 from the germline V gene are SGHKS and YYEKEE (reference sequence). CDR3 size: 18 residues. The CDR3 reads CASSLALASPSSYNEQYF. The CDR3 DNA follows: TGTGCCAGCAGCTTGGCCCTAGCGAGCCCGAGCTCCTACAATGAGCAGTACTTC.

This clonotype has at least ten counts. The chain recombines TRBV4-3 with TRBJ2-3; D gene uncertain. Germline CDR1 is LGHNA and CDR2 is YSLEER. The V end was cut by 0 bases, the J end by 2 bases, with 6 bases between. This CDR3 has 14 residues. CDR3 sequence (DNA): TGCGCCAGCAGCCAAGATCCGTACACAGATACGCAGTATTTT. Its translation: CASSQDPYTDTQYF.

The chain joins TRBV4-3 to TRBJ1-4; the D gene is possibly TRBD1 (6 bases). The length of the CDR3 is 15 residues. V dropped 1 base and J dropped 4 bases, with 10 bases sitting between them. Germline lookup yields CDR1 LGHNA and CDR2 YSLEER. CDR3 DNA sequence: TGCGCCAGCAGCCAAGGCACAGGGAGTAATGAAAAACTGTTTTTT. This sequence encodes CASSQGTGSNEKLFF.

The chain is built from TRBV7-6 and TRBJ2-6; the D gene is possibly TRBD1 (6 bases). Trimming shortened V by 5 bases and J by 2 bases, and 13 bases separated the two germline ends. The CDR3 has 16 amino acids. Per the germline V gene, CDR1 is SGHVS and CDR2 is FNYEAQ. CDR3 loop: CASSPTGWAGANVLTF. In nucleotides, the CDR3 is TGTGCCAGCAGCCCGACAGGCTGGGCTGGGGCCAACGTCCTGACTTTC.